This T cell receptor beta chain was sequenced in a study of blood T cell repertoires in COVID-19. The ends lost 3 bases at V and 7 bases at J; junction bases unmatched: 9. The V gene's germline CDR1 is SGHNT and CDR2 YENEEA. The CDR3 consists of 16 residues. Using immunoSEQ multiplex PCR, the repertoire was profiled, and TCRdb retains in-frame clones only, with some absent. The data hold just under 80,000 clones, with approximately 80% observed a single time. The clonotype was recovered from a woman in her sixties or seventies with acute or convalescent COVID-19. The chain couples TRBV11-3 to TRBJ2-1; 10 nucleotides agree with TRBD2. Source material: peripheral blood. The CDR3 bases are TGTGCCAGCAGCTTCAGCGGGGGGGCCTTGATGAATGAGCAGTTCTTC. Amino acids: CASSFSGGALMNEQFF. Full variable domain (rest looked up from reference TRBV11-3 and TRBJ2-1): EAGVVQSPRYKIIEKKQPVAFWCNPISGHNTLYWYLQNLGQGPELLIRYENEEAVDDSQLPKDRFSAERLKGVDSTLKIQPAELGDSAVYLCASSFSGGALMNEQFFGPGTRLTVL.